Here is one T cell receptor beta chain with its context. It has no known antigen specificity. The record has no base qualities; no much larger clone is one base away. TCR cDNA was synthesized by 5'RACE template switching, which introduced a universal primer site and unique molecular identifiers. Priming of cDNA synthesis was performed from both the TCR alpha and TCR beta constant segments. Two PCR steps were used to amplify libraries, with sample barcodes and sequencing adapters being added in the second step. Libraries were sequenced on Illumina HiSeq 2500 (2x100 bp) or NovaSeq (2x150 bp). From the authors' description of their analysis: Reads were demultiplexed and collapsed into UMI consensus sequences with MIGEC, and V(D)J alignment was performed with MiXCR. Vaccine-responding clonotypes were identified with edgeR using replicate PBMC samples, with FDR below 0.01 and a log2 fold change above 5 up to day 15 being required. Each bulk clonotype was labeled CD4 or CD8 based on which sequenced repertoire, CD4 or CD8, contained the clonotype at higher abundance. The public reads were reprocessed in TCRdb via fastp at Q25 and MiXCR, keeping in-frame beta chains. Each CDR3 protein appears once, grouped with its most common genes and DNA. TCRdb, not the original authors, processed these V and J calls. The sample table shows 500,000 to 650,000 distinct CDR3 sequences, and approximately 13% are seen once. About 15% of the sample lies in the top ten.

This sample was included in a study of T cells after yellow fever vaccination (dated by TCRdb to between 2019 and 2020). As for the study more broadly: Libraries from fractions with low cell numbers were prepared with the SMART-Seq v4 Ultra Low Input RNA kit. Bulk TCR alpha and beta repertoires were sequenced longitudinally to track T-cell clones before and after primary and booster YFV17D yellow fever vaccination. Two healthy male donors made up the cohort, one aged 18 to 29 years and the other aged 30 to 40 years. Bulk PBMC replicates and cell subsets were isolated from blood drawn at multiple timepoints before and after both primary and secondary immunization. What the work shows at the level of the full study, not this receptor alone: The secondary T-cell response was weaker than the primary response but faster, peaking on day 5 instead of day 15. A small fraction of clonotypes showed up in both the CD4 and CD8 compartments, probably as a result of convergent recombination. Computational filtering was needed because FACS-sorted repertoires could contain abundant contaminating clonotypes from the bulk population. Most clones expanded after primary vaccination (roughly 96% of CD4 and 88% of CD8) were re-detected after the booster, suggesting that broad memory maintenance occurred. The study included only two donors, which limits how far the findings can be generalized.

From the germline V gene (reference sequence), CDR1 is MNHEY and CDR2 is SMNVEV. V is clipped by 0 bases and J by 2 bases, and the sequence between their germline boundaries is 14 bases long. The CDR3 measures 16 amino acids from cysteine to phenylalanine. CDR3 DNA only is kept here, 48 bases in frame from base 1. Read against the paper, the sample's treatment or condition label means: live attenuated yellow fever vaccine strain. At each blood-draw timepoint, two biological replicates of bulk PBMCs were collected. A standard Ficoll-Paque protocol was used to isolate PBMCs from peripheral blood. TriZol was used to extract RNA from bulk PBMCs, CD4 and CD8 fractions, and dextramer-positive and dextramer-negative fractions.

Here the chain combines TRBV27 and TRBJ2-7, and possibly TRBD2, on 6 matching bases. This clonotype was sampled from a man younger than 40 who received the YFV17D yellow fever vaccine. Sequenced material: PBMCs, taken on the day of the yellow fever booster vaccination. The CDR3 region has the sequence CASSLSAGGLTYEQYF. The nucleotides are TGTGCCAGCAGTTTATCGGCCGGGGGTCTCACCTACGAGCAGTACTTC.